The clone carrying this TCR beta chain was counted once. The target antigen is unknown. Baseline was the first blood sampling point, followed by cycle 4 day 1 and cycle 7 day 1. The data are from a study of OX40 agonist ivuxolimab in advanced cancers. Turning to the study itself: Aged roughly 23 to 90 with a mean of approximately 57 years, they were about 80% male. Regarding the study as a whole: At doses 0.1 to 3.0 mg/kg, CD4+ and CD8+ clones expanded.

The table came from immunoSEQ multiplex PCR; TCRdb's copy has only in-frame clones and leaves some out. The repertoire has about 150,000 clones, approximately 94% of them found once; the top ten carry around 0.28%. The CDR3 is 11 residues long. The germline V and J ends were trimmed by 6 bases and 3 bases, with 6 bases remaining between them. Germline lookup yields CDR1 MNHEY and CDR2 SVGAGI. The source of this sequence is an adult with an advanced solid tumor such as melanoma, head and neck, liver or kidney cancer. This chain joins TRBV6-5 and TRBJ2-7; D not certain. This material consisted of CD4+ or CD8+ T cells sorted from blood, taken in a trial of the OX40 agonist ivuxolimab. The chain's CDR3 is CASRDNYEQYF. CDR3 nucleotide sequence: TGTGCCAGCAGGGATAACTACGAGCAGTACTTC.